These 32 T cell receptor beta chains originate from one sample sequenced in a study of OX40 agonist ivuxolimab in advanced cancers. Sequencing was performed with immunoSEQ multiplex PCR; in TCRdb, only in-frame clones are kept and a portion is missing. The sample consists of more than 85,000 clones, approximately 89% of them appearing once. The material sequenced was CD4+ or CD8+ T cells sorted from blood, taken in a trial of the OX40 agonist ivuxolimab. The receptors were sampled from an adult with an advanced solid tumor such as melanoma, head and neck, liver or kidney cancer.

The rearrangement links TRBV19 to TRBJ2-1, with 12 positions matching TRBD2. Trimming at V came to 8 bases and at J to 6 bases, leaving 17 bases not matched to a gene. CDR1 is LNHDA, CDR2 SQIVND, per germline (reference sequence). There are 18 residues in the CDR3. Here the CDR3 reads CASESGTSGRHALNEQFF. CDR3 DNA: TGTGCCAGTGAGTCCGGGACTAGCGGGCGTCATGCCCTCAATGAGCAGTTCTTC.

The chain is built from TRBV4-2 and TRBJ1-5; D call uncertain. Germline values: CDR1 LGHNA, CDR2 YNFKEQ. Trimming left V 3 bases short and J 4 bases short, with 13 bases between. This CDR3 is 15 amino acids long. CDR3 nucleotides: TGTGCCAGCAGCCATACACCCATCGGGAATCAGCCCCAGCATTTT. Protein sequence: CASSHTPIGNQPQHF.

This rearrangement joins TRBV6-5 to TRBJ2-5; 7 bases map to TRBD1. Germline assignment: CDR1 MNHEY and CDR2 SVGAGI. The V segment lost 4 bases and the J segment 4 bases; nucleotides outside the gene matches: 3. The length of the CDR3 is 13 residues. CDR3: CASSWNRGETQYF. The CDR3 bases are TGTGCCAGCAGTTGGAACAGGGGAGAGACCCAGTACTTC.

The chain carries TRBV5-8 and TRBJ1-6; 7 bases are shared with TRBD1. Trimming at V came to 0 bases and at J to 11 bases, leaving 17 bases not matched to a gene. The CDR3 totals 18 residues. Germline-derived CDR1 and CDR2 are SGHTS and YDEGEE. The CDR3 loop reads CASSLVAAGWTGRTPLHF. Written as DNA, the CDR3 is TGTGCCAGCAGCTTGGTGGCGGCGGGCTGGACAGGACGTACACCCCTCCACTTT.

CDR3 DNA sequence: TGTGCCAGCAGGGGAGACACCAACCCCACTGAAGCTTTCTTT. Translation: CASRGDTNPTEAFF. The chain links TRBV2 to TRBJ1-1; D unresolved. The germline V gene encodes CDR1 SNHLY and CDR2 FYNNEI. This CDR3 has 14 residues. The germline V and J ends were trimmed by 6 bases and 4 bases, with 15 bases remaining between them.

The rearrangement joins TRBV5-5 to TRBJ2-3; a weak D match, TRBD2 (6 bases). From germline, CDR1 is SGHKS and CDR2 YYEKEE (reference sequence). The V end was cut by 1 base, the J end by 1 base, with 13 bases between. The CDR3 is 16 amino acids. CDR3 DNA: TGTGCCAGCAGCTTGTTCGGGGGATCTGGCACAGATACGCAGTATTTT. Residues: CASSLFGGSGTDTQYF.

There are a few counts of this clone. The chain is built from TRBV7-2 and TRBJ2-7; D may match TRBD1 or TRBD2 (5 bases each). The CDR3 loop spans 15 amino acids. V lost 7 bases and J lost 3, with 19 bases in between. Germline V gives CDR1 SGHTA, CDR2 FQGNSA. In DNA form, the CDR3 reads TGTGCCAGCACCCCGGGGCAGGGTGGTTACTACGAGCAGTACTTC. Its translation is CASTPGQGGYYEQYF.

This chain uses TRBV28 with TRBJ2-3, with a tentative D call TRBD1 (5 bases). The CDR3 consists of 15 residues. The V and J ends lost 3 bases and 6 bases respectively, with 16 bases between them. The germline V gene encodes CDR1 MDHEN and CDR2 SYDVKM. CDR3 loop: CASSFFRDQGDTQYF. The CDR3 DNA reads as TGTGCCAGCAGTTTTTTCAGGGATCAGGGTGATACGCAGTATTTT.

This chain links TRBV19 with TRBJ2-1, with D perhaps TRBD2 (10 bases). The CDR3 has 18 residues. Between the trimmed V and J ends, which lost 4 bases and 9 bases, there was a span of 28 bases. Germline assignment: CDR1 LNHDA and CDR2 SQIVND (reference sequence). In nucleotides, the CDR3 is TGTGCCAGTAGTAGGGACAGGGCCGGAGCTAGCGGGAGATTTGAGCAGTTCTTC. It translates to CASSRDRAGASGRFEQFF.

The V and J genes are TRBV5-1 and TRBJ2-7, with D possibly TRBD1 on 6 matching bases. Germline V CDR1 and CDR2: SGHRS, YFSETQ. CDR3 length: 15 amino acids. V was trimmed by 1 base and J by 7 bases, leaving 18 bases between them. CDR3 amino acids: CASSLTSAEGGEQYF. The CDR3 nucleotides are TGCGCCAGCAGCTTGACATCCGCGGAAGGGGGTGAGCAGTACTTC.

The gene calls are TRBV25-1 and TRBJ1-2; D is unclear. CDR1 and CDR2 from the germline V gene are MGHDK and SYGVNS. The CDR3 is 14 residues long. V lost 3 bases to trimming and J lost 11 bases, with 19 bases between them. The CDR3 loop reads CASSERNTRARYTF. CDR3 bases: TGTGCCAGCAGTGAGCGCAATACAAGGGCCCGATACACCTTC.

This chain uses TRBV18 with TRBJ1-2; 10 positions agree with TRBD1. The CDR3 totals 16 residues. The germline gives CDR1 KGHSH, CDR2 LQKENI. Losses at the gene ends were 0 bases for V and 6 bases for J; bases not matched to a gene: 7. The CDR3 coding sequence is TGTGCCAGCTCACCACCAGGGGACAGGGGATTCGATGGCTACACCTTC. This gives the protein CASSPPGDRGFDGYTF. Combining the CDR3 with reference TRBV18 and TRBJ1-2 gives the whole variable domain NAGVMQNPRHLVRRRGQEARLRCSPMKGHSHVYWYRQLPEEGLKFMVYLQKENIIDESGMPKERFSAEFPKEGPSILRIQQVVRGDSAAYFCASSPPGDRGFDGYTFGSGTRLTVV.

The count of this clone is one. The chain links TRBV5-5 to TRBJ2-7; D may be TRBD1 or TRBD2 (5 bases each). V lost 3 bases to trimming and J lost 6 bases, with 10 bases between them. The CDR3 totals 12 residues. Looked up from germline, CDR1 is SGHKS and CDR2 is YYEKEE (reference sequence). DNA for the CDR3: TGTGCCAGCAGCTCCAGGGAGTCCGAGCAGTACTTC. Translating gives CASSSRESEQYF.

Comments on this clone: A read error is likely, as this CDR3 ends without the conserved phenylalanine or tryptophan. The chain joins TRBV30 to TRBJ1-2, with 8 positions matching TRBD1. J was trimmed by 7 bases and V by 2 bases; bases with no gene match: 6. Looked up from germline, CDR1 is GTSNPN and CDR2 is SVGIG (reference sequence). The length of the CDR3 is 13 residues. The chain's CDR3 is CAWSLDRAFGYTL. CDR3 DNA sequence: TGTGCCTGGAGTTTGGACAGGGCGTTTGGCTACACCCTC.

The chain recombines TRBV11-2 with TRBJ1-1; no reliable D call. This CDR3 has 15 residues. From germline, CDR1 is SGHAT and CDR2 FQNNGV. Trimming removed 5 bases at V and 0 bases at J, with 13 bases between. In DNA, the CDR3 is TGTGCCAGCAGCATCTCGCGTCAGCTGAACACTGAAGCTTTCTTT. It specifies CASSISRQLNTEAFF.

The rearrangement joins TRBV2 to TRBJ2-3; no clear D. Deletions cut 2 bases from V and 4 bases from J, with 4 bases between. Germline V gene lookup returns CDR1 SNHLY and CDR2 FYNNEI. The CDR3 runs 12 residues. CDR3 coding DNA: TGTGCCAGCAGTGAAATCCCAGATACGCAGTATTTT. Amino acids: CASSEIPDTQYF.

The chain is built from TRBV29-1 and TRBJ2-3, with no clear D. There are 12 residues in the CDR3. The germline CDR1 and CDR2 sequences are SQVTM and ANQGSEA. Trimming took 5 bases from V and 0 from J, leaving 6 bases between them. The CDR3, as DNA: TGCAGCGTTACCGGTAGCACAGATACGCAGTATTTT. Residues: CSVTGSTDTQYF.

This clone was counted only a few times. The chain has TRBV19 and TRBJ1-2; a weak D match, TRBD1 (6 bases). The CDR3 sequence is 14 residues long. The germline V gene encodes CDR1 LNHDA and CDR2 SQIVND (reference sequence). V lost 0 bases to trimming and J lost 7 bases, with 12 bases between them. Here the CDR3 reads CASSIDQGRRGYTF. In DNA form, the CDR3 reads TGTGCCAGTAGTATAGACCAGGGGAGACGTGGCTACACCTTC.

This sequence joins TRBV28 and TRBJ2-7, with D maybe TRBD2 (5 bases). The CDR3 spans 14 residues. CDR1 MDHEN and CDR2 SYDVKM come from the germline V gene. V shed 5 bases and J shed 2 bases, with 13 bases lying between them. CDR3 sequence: CASSPSRDPYEQYF. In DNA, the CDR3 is TGTGCCAGCAGTCCCTCTCGGGATCCCTACGAGCAGTACTTC. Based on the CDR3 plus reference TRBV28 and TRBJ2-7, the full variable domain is DVKVTQSSRYLVKRTGEKVFLECVQDMDHENMFWYRQDPGLGLRLIYFSYDVKMKEKGDIPEGYSVSREKKERFSLILESASTNQTSMYLCASSPSRDPYEQYFGPGTRLTVT.

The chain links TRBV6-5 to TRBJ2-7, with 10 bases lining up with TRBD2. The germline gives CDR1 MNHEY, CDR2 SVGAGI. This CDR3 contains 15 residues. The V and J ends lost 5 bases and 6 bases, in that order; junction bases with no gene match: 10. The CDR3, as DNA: TGTGCCAGCAGTCGACTATTAGCGGGAGGTCGCGAGCAGTACTTC. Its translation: CASSRLLAGGREQYF.

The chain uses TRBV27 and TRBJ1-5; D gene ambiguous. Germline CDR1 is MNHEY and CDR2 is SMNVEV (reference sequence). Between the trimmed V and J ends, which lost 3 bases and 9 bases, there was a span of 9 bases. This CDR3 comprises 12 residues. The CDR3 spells CASSFGGGPQHF. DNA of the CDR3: TGTGCCAGCAGTTTTGGCGGCGGGCCCCAGCATTTT.

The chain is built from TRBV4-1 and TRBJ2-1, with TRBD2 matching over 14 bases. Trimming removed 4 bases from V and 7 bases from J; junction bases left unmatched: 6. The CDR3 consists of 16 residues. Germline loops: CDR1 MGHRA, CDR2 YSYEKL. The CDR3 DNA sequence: TGCGCCAGCAGCCCCCTGACTAGCGGGAGGGTGAATGAGCAGTTCTTC. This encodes CASSPLTSGRVNEQFF.

CDR3 nucleotide sequence: TGTGCCAGCAGTTTTAGCACTAACACCATATATTTT. Amino acids: CASSFSTNTIYF. V usage is TRBV28 and J usage is TRBJ1-3; D gene ambiguous. The CDR3 is 12 residues long. Trimming cost V 3 bases and J 7 bases, with 7 bases left between them. Germline V gives CDR1 MDHEN, CDR2 SYDVKM. The whole variable domain, remainder taken from reference TRBV28 and TRBJ1-3, is DVKVTQSSRYLVKRTGEKVFLECVQDMDHENMFWYRQDPGLGLRLIYFSYDVKMKEKGDIPEGYSVSREKKERFSLILESASTNQTSMYLCASSFSTNTIYFGEGSWLTVV.

This chain's CDR3 is CASSIVFIVRSNQPQHF. CDR3 nucleotide sequence: TGTGCCAGTAGTATAGTTTTTATCGTCCGAAGCAATCAGCCCCAGCATTTT. The chain has TRBV19 and TRBJ1-5; no clear D. CDR3 size: 17 residues. The germline gives CDR1 LNHDA, CDR2 SQIVND (reference sequence). V was clipped by 1 base and J by 1 base, with 14 bases between them.

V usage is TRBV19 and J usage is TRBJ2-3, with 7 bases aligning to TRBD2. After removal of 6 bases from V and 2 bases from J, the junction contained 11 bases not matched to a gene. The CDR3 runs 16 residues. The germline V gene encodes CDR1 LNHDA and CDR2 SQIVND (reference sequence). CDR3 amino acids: CASSSREGAYTDTQYF. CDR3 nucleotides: TGTGCCAGTAGCTCGAGGGAGGGAGCCTACACAGATACGCAGTATTTT.

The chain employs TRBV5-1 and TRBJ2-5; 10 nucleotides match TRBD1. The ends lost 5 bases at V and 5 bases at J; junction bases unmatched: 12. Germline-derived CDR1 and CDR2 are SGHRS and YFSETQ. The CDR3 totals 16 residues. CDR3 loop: CASSPWRQGASETQYF. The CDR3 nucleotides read TGCGCCAGCAGTCCATGGAGACAGGGGGCTTCGGAGACCCAGTACTTC.

CDR3 residues: CASSIWPSNYGYTF. DNA for the CDR3: TGTGCCAGTAGTATCTGGCCCTCTAACTATGGCTACACCTTC. The chain links TRBV19 to TRBJ1-2; D call uncertain. This CDR3 has 14 residues. V dropped 3 bases and J dropped 0 bases, with 8 bases sitting between them. Germline V CDR1 and CDR2: LNHDA, SQIVND (reference sequence). Looking up the rest from reference TRBV19 and TRBJ1-2 gives the full variable domain: DGGITQSPKYLFRKEGQNVTLSCEQNLNHDAMYWYRQDPGQGLRLIYYSQIVNDFQKGDIAEGYSVSREKKESFPLTVTSAQKNPTAFYLCASSIWPSNYGYTFGSGTRLTVV.

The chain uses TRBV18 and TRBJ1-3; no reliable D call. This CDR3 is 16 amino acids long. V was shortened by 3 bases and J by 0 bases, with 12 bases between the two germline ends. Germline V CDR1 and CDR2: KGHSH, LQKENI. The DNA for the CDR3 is TGTGCCAGCTCACCTCGCTTACAGCTCTCTGGAAACACCATATATTTT. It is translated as CASSPRLQLSGNTIYF.

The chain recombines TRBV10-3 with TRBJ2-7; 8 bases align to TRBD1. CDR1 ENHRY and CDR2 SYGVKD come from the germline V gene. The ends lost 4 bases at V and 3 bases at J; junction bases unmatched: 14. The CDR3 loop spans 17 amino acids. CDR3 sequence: CAISGLSKGQGLYEQYF. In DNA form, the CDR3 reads TGTGCCATCAGTGGCCTTTCTAAAGGACAGGGCCTCTACGAGCAGTACTTC.

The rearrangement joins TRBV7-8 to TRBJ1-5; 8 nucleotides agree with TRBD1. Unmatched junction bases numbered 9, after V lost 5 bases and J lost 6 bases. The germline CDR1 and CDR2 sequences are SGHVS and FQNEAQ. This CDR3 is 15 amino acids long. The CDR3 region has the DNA TGTGCCAGCAGCATAGGACAGGGCGGGGGTCAGCCCCAGCATTTT. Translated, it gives CASSIGQGGGQPQHF.

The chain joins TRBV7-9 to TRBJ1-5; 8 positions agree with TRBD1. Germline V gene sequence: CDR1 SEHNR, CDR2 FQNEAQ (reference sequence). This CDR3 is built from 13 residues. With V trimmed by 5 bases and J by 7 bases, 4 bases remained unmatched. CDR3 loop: CASSGGQGQPQHF. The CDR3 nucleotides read TGTGCCAGCAGCGGAGGACAGGGACAGCCCCAGCATTTT.

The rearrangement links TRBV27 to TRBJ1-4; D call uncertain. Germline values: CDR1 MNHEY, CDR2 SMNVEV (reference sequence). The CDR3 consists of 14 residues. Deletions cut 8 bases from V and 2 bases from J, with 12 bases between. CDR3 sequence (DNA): TGTGCCAGCCGTAGACTAGTCACTAATGAAAAACTGTTTTTT. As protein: CASRRLVTNEKLFF. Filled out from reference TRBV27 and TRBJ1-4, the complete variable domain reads EAQVTQNPRYLITVTGKKLTVTCSQNMNHEYMSWYRQDPGLGLRQIYYSMNVEVTDKGDVPEGYKVSRKEKRNFPLILESPSPNQTSLYFCASRRLVTNEKLFFGSGTQLSVL.